What follows describes a single T cell receptor (beta chain). Source study methods: Reference gene primer amplification gave nucleated cell count estimates. Profiling relied on immunoSEQ multiplex PCR, and the TCRdb table lists in-frame clones only, not all of them. For V, J and clone size, that table is used; D and trimming come from the DNA. Of some 80,000 clones listed, more than 65% are singletons. Germline CDR1 is SGHTA and CDR2 is FQGNSA. The CDR3 contains 15 residues. V lost 2 bases and J lost 1, with 10 bases in between. This sample is part of a study of blood T cell repertoires in COVID-19. For the study at large: T cells, B-cell-depleted T cells, or PBMCs provided the cDNA or gDNA that served as material.

The TCR was taken from a woman aged 80 or over with active or convalescent COVID-19. The source material was peripheral blood. This rearrangement joins TRBV7-2 to TRBJ2-3; TRBD2 is a possible D gene (6 bases). The CDR3 loop is CASSLRRGGTDTQYF. As DNA, the CDR3 is TGTGCCAGCAGCTTACGGCGGGGCGGCACAGATACGCAGTATTTT.